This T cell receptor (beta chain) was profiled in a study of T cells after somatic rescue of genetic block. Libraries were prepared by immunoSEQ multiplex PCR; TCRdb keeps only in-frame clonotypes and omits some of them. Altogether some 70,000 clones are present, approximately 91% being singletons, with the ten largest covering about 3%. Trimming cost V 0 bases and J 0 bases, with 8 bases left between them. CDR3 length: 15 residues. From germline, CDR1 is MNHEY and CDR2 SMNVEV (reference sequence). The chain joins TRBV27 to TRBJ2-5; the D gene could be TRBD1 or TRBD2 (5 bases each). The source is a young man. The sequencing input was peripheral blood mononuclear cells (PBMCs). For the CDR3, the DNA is TGTGCCAGCAGTTTATCTTGGGGGAACCAAGAGACCCAGTACTTC. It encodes CASSLSWGNQETQYF.